The 23 T cell receptor beta chains in this list originate from one sample, sequenced in a study of T cell repertoires in cytomegalovirus infection. TCRdb analysed the reads with MiXCR anew, one entry per CDR3 protein. The sample consists of hundreds of thousands of distinct CDR3 sequences, approximately 25% of them appearing once. Sequenced material: CD8+ T cells from PBMCs. The receptors come from a human donor in good health (CMV status not recorded). Some clones in this sample may be carry-over from other donors' samples.

V gene TRBV12-3 or TRBV12-4 combines with J gene TRBJ2-1, with 12 positions matching TRBD2. The CDR3 spans 15 residues. Trimming at V came to 5 bases and at J to 6 bases, leaving 5 bases not matched to a gene. The CDR3 DNA reads as TGTGCCAGCAGTCCTAGCGGGGGGGCCTTCAATGAGCAGTTCTTC. Protein product: CASSPSGGAFNEQFF.

This clonotype has ten or more counts. The V call is TRBV6-1, the J call TRBJ1-6; D is undetermined. V was pared by 2 bases and J by 7 bases, with 9 bases between. From germline, CDR1 is MNHNS and CDR2 SASEGT. The CDR3 extends over 14 amino acids. CDR3 coding DNA: TGTGCCAGCAGTGAATTGGGGTACAATTCACCCCTCCACTTT. Translated: CASSELGYNSPLHF.

This clonotype was observed many times. J is TRBJ2-7 and V is TRBV7-9; TRBD2 agrees at 13 bases. Germline CDR1 SEHNR, CDR2 FQNEAQ (reference sequence). After removal of 5 bases from V and 0 bases from J, the junction contained 4 bases not matched to a gene. The CDR3 contains 16 residues. CDR3 nucleotide sequence: TGTGCCAGCAGCCCTGGGACTAGCGGGGCCTCCTACGAGCAGTACTTC. Its protein product is CASSPGTSGASYEQYF.

The chain couples TRBV5-1 to TRBJ1-1; D might be TRBD1 (6 bases). This CDR3 has 13 residues. The germline CDR1 and CDR2 sequences are SGHRS and YFSETQ. V dropped 4 bases and J dropped 7 bases, with 14 bases sitting between them. CDR3 amino acids: CASSTQTGLEAFF. Written as DNA, the CDR3 is TGCGCCAGCAGCACCCAGACAGGACTTGAAGCTTTCTTT.

The J gene is TRBJ1-2, the V gene TRBV29-1; no firm D call. Germline CDR1 and CDR2: SQVTM and ANQGSEA. The CDR3 runs to 11 residues. Trimming removed 6 bases from V and 2 bases from J, with 7 bases in between. The CDR3 DNA follows: TGCAGCGTCCAGGCGAACTATGGCTACACCTTC. Translated: CSVQANYGYTF.

This clonotype was counted at least ten times. Here the CDR3 reads CASSLGAGISYNEQFF. The CDR3 region has the DNA TGTGCCAGCAGCTTAGGAGCGGGGATCTCCTACAATGAGCAGTTCTTC. The chain employs TRBV7-6 and TRBJ2-1, with 7 bases identical to TRBD2. The CDR3 is made up of 16 amino acids. Germline CDR1 and CDR2: SGHVS and FNYEAQ. J gave up 0 bases and V 1 base, and 3 bases lay outside the gene matches.

This clonotype was seen a few times. The V and J genes are TRBV2 and TRBJ2-3, with 11 bases lining up with TRBD2. V shed 0 bases and J 0 bases; nucleotides not matched to a gene: 8. CDR1 is SNHLY, CDR2 FYNNEI, per germline. The CDR3 extends over 19 amino acids. The CDR3 loop is CASSEADPGLAASTDTQYF. In DNA, the CDR3 is TGTGCCAGCAGTGAAGCGGATCCGGGACTAGCGGCTAGCACAGATACGCAGTATTTT.

The chain uses TRBV6-5 and TRBJ2-5; D possibly uses TRBD1 or TRBD2 (5 bases each). The CDR3 loop spans 15 amino acids. V was shortened by 2 bases and J by 5 bases, with 15 bases between the two germline ends. Germline-derived CDR1 and CDR2 are MNHEY and SVGAGI. The CDR3 is CASSYGGILGETQYF. CDR3 DNA sequence: TGTGCCAGCAGTTACGGGGGAATACTCGGGGAGACCCAGTACTTC.

The rearrangement uses TRBV6-5 and TRBJ2-3, with no clear D. The germline V gene has CDR1 MNHEY and CDR2 SVGAGI. Trimming pared 0 bases from V and 2 bases from J, leaving 15 bases between. This CDR3 is 17 amino acids long. CDR3 DNA: TGTGCCAGCAGTTACTCGGGTCGTGTCGTACCCACAGATACGCAGTATTTT. Its translation is CASSYSGRVVPTDTQYF.

As for this clonotype: A much larger clone sits a single nucleotide away, making a read error possible. The chain carries TRBV28 and TRBJ1-6, with D hard to call. The CDR3 has 16 amino acids. CDR1 and CDR2 (germline): MDHEN, SYDVKM. DNA of the CDR3: TGTGCCAACAGTTTGGGCCCCCTGGGGAATAATTCACCCCTCCACTTT. Protein: CANSLGPLGNNSPLHF.

The V and J genes are TRBV27 and TRBJ2-1; D is ambiguous. The germline V and J ends were trimmed by 7 bases and 4 bases, with 14 bases remaining between them. This CDR3 spans 14 amino acids. Germline lookup yields CDR1 MNHEY and CDR2 SMNVEV (reference sequence). CDR3 sequence: CASTSPRVYNEQFF. Here the CDR3 DNA reads TGTGCCAGCACCTCTCCAAGGGTATACAATGAGCAGTTCTTC.

The rearrangement links TRBV4-2 to TRBJ2-7; D may match TRBD1 or TRBD2 (5 bases each). Germline loops: CDR1 LGHNA, CDR2 YNFKEQ. The V gene lost 0 bases and the J gene lost 6 bases, with 12 bases spanning the gap. The CDR3 has 14 residues. The CDR3 region has the DNA TGTGCCAGCAGCCAAGAAGGAGGCAGGGCCGAGCAGTACTTC. This gives the protein CASSQEGGRAEQYF.

This clonotype occurred many times. The chain uses TRBV7-9 and TRBJ2-2; 10 nucleotides match TRBD1. This CDR3 contains 15 residues. CDR1 and CDR2 (germline): SEHNR, FQNEAQ (reference sequence). J lost 0 bases, V lost 5 bases, and 0 bases had no gene match. The CDR3 loop is CASSGQGANTGELFF. The CDR3 DNA is TGTGCCAGCAGCGGACAGGGGGCGAACACCGGGGAGCTGTTTTTT.

This chain connects TRBV29-1 to TRBJ1-2; D perhaps matches TRBD1 (5 bases). The CDR3 has 13 residues. V lost 7 bases to trimming and J lost 3 bases, with 15 bases between them. CDR1 is SQVTM, CDR2 ANQGSEA, per germline. The DNA for the CDR3 is TGCAGCGCCGAGGTGGGGGGGGACTATGGCTACACCTTC. It specifies CSAEVGGDYGYTF.

The table lists this clonotype with many counts. The rearrangement joins TRBV7-8 to TRBJ1-5, with D unclear. Germline CDR1 and CDR2: SGHVS and FQNEAQ. This CDR3 is built from 15 residues. Trimming shortened V by 5 bases and J by 4 bases, and 15 bases separated the two germline ends. This CDR3 is CASSGSGNPNQPQHF. DNA for the CDR3: TGTGCCAGCAGCGGATCAGGTAACCCTAATCAGCCCCAGCATTTT.

In its sample, this clonotype was seen a few times. This sequence joins TRBV20-1 and TRBJ2-3, with 8 bases that match TRBD1. Germline CDR1 DFQATT, CDR2 SNEGSKA (reference sequence). This CDR3 is 12 amino acids long. The trim removed 4 bases at V and 4 bases at J, leaving 1 base unmatched. CDR3 bases: TGCAGTGCTACAGGGGGCCCAGATACGCAGTATTTT. It encodes CSATGGPDTQYF.

The genes are TRBV5-1 and TRBJ2-1, with 12 bases aligning to TRBD2. Trimming cost V 4 bases and J 9 bases; bases outside gene matches: 11. Per germline, CDR1 SGHRS and CDR2 YFSETQ. The CDR3 runs to 16 residues. CDR3 amino acids: CASSPKTSGGGGEQFF. CDR3 in DNA: TGCGCCAGCAGCCCCAAGACTAGCGGGGGAGGGGGTGAGCAGTTCTTC.

This chain uses TRBV29-1 with TRBJ2-7; 8 bases are shared with TRBD1. The CDR3 runs to 13 residues. The V gene's germline CDR1 is SQVTM and CDR2 ANQGSEA. V lost 1 base, J lost 5 bases, and 4 bases stayed unmatched. CDR3 region: CSVEGTGIHEQYF. In DNA form, the CDR3 reads TGCAGCGTTGAAGGGACAGGGATCCACGAGCAGTACTTC.

This clonotype was detected many times. The chain couples TRBV6-2 or TRBV6-3 to TRBJ2-1; D uncertain. Deletions cut 2 bases from V and 3 bases from J, with 5 bases between. The CDR3 consists of 13 residues. Germline V CDR1 and CDR2: MNHEY, SVGEGT. The CDR3 loop reads CASSYGDYNEQFF. Here the CDR3 DNA reads TGTGCCAGCAGTTACGGGGACTACAATGAGCAGTTCTTC.

This clonotype was recorded a few times. The genes are TRBV20-1 and TRBJ2-2, with D hard to call. There are 13 residues in the CDR3. Germline CDR1 reads DFQATT; CDR2 reads SNEGSKA (reference sequence). Trimming shortened V by 5 bases and J by 4 bases, and 11 bases separated the two germline ends. This CDR3 reads CSAPTMTTGELFF. Written as DNA, the CDR3 is TGCAGTGCTCCGACAATGACCACCGGGGAGCTGTTTTTT.

This clonotype was counted a few times. V and J are TRBV5-4 and TRBJ2-1; possible D gene TRBD2, 6 bases. This CDR3 has 12 amino acids. Germline V gene lookup returns CDR1 SGHNT and CDR2 YYREEE (reference sequence). Trimming shortened V by 6 bases and J by 8 bases, and 12 bases separated the two germline ends. CDR3 in DNA: TGTGCCAGCACCTCAACGGGGGATGAGCAGTTCTTC. It is translated as CASTSTGDEQFF.

This clonotype showed up many times. The chain is built from TRBV7-2 and TRBJ1-2; TRBD1 might be the D (5 bases). The germline gives CDR1 SGHTA, CDR2 FQGNSA. The CDR3 contains 13 residues. Trimming pared 6 bases from V and 8 bases from J, leaving 16 bases between. DNA of the CDR3: TGTGCCAGCAGTCAAATATCGGGGGACGGCTACACCTTC. It is translated as CASSQISGDGYTF.

This clonotype was observed many times. This chain uses TRBV12-3 or TRBV12-4 with TRBJ2-3, with a tentative D call TRBD2 (5 bases). Trimming left V 4 bases short and J 3 bases short, with 17 bases between. The CDR3 sequence is 16 residues long. In DNA form, the CDR3 reads TGTGCCAGCAGTTCTCCGAGGGTCCTGGGGACAGATACGCAGTATTTT. Translated: CASSSPRVLGTDTQYF.